The sequence of this T cell receptor beta chain was determined in a study of blood T cell repertoires in COVID-19. The overall study: Specimens from acute and convalescent COVID-19 originated in the United States, Italy and Spain. T cells, B-cell-depleted T cells, or PBMCs provided the cDNA or gDNA that served as material.

Libraries were prepared by immunoSEQ multiplex PCR; TCRdb keeps only in-frame clonotypes and omits some of them. The table shows some 200,000 clones, with about 87% occurring only once. Participants were aged about 18 to 100 years from about two dozen US areas. Donors of Cohort 3 who recovered were those that had two negative PCRs, clearance, or symptom resolution. The CDR3 contains 13 residues. V lost 9 bases and J lost 8, with 14 bases in between. The V gene's germline CDR1 is SNHLY and CDR2 FYNNEI. Sequencing was performed on PBMCs or T cells enriched from blood (not recorded which). The source is a woman aged 25 to 39 who had recovered from COVID-19. This chain connects TRBV2 to TRBJ1-6; D remains ambiguous. The CDR3 DNA reads TGTGCCAGTAAAGACTTACTCTATTCACCCCTCCACTTT. Its translation is CASKDLLYSPLHF.